This is a list of T cell receptor beta chains from one sample in a study of T cells in Graves' hyperthyroidism and ophthalmopathy. MiXCR was run by TCRdb on the multiplex PCR reads, yielding one entry per CDR3 protein. The profile shows about 300,000 distinct CDR3 sequences, 25% to 30% of them singletons. Sequencing was done on a sample of blood. The receptors stem from a man aged 40-55 years with Graves' hyperthyroidism that later progressed to Graves' ophthalmopathy. CDR3s include the opening cysteine and the closing phenylalanine or tryptophan. The D gene is left open where the match is weak. Clone size, where shown, is once, few, many, or a class for clones that have expanded.

>TRBD2|many|TRBJ2-7|TRBV7-9|14
CASSPPSGNDGQYF
TGTGCCAGCAGCCCTCCTAGCGGGAATGACGGGCAGTACTTC
>.|many|TRBJ2-7|TRBV6-5|15
CASSYSRAPSYEQYF
TGTGCCAGCAGTTACTCGAGGGCGCCCTCCTACGAGCAGTACTTC
>.|many|TRBJ1-1|TRBV6-1|14
CASSVLSGNTEAFF
TGTGCCAGCAGTGTCCTGTCTGGGAACACTGAAGCTTTCTTT
>.|many|TRBJ1-2|TRBV7-2|16
CASRPLRDTSNYGYTF
TGTGCCAGCAGGCCTCTCCGGGACACCTCTAACTATGGCTACACCTTC
>.|many|TRBJ2-5|TRBV27|18
CASSPRWARNRNGETQYF
TGTGCCAGCAGTCCCAGATGGGCCCGGAACCGGAACGGAGAGACCCAGTACTTC
>.|many|TRBJ1-2|TRBV5-1|14
CASSITRPNYGYTF
TGCGCCAGCAGCATTACCAGGCCTAACTATGGCTACACCTTC
>.|.|TRBJ2-5|TRBV6-1|10
CARFSETQYF
TGTGCCAGGTTTAGTGAGACCCAGTACTTC
>TRBD1|many|TRBJ1-5|TRBV28|13
CASRKTGSQPQHF
TGTGCCAGCCGTAAGACAGGGAGTCAGCCCCAGCATTTT
>.|many|TRBJ1-5|TRBV19|14
CASMRNREFQPQHF
TGTGCCAGTATGCGAAACAGGGAGTTCCAGCCCCAGCATTTT
>.|many|TRBJ1-2|TRBV28|13
CASSFDRQDGYTF
TGTGCCAGCAGTTTTGACAGGCAAGATGGCTACACCTTC
>.|many|TRBJ2-6|TRBV27|14
CASSPHSGANVLTF
TGTGCCAGCAGCCCGCACTCTGGGGCCAACGTCCTGACTTTC
>.|many|TRBJ1-5|TRBV6-1|14
CASSVEDRNQPQHF
TGTGCCAGCAGTGTCGAGGACCGCAATCAGCCCCAGCATTTT
>.|many|TRBJ2-2|TRBV11-1|16
CASSLTRSVGTGELFF
TGTGCCAGCAGCCTAACCCGGAGCGTGGGCACCGGGGAGCTGTTTTTT
>.|many|TRBJ2-7|TRBV2|15
CASSDEGGGPYEQYF
TGTGCCAGCAGTGATGAAGGCGGAGGCCCCTACGAGCAGTACTTC
>.|.|TRBJ2-7|TRBV6-1|13
CASSEATLYEQYF
TGTGCCAGCAGTGAAGCCACCTTATACGAGCAGTACTTC
>TRBD1|.|TRBJ2-7|TRBV5-1|14
CASSRQTGTDEQYF
TGCGCCAGCAGCAGGCAGACAGGGACCGACGAGCAGTACTTC
>.|many|TRBJ2-7|TRBV6-1|14
CASSESRGAYEQYF
TGTGCCAGCAGTGAAAGCAGGGGAGCGTACGAGCAGTACTTC
>.|.|TRBJ2-5|TRBV18|14
CASSPSDRIETQYF
TGTGCCAGCTCACCCTCGGACAGAATAGAGACCCAGTACTTC
>TRBD2|many|TRBJ2-7|TRBV11-2|15
CASSLELAGGHEQYF
TGTGCCAGCAGCTTAGAACTAGCGGGAGGTCACGAGCAGTACTTC
>TRBD1|.|TRBJ2-7|TRBV7-2|15
CASSLVGTASYEQYF
TGTGCCAGCAGCTTAGTAGGGACAGCCTCCTACGAGCAGTACTTC
>.|many|TRBJ2-7|TRBV20-1|12
CSARPQIGEQYF
TGCAGTGCTAGACCACAGATTGGCGAGCAGTACTTC
>TRBD2|.|TRBJ2-3|TRBV6-5|16
CASSYVIAGGPDTQYF
TGTGCCAGCAGTTACGTGATCGCGGGAGGGCCGGATACGCAGTATTTT
>.|many|TRBJ2-5|TRBV9|16
CASSVQGGTAQETQYF
TGTGCCAGCAGCGTACAAGGGGGGACAGCCCAAGAGACCCAGTACTTC
>.|many|TRBJ2-7|TRBV6-5|15
CASSYSAGRGHEQYF
TGTGCCAGCAGTTACTCAGCCGGGAGAGGCCACGAGCAGTACTTC
>.|.|TRBJ1-2|TRBV19|15
CASRLSGRPNYGYTF
TGTGCCAGTAGACTATCGGGACGGCCTAACTATGGCTACACCTTC
>.|.|TRBJ2-7|TRBV29-1|10
CSVVTGEQYF
TGCAGCGTTGTAACGGGGGAGCAGTACTTC
>.|many|TRBJ2-5|TRBV2|15
CASSDLWASQETQYF
TGTGCCAGCAGTGACTTGTGGGCCAGCCAAGAGACCCAGTACTTC
>.|many|TRBJ2-5|TRBV7-3|13
CASSLIHQETQYF
TGTGCCAGCAGCTTAATTCACCAAGAGACCCAGTACTTC
>.|many|TRBJ1-2|TRBV2|13
CASGTLRGYGYTF
TGTGCCAGTGGGACACTTAGAGGCTATGGCTACACCTTC
>.|many|TRBJ1-3|TRBV28|14
CASSLADSLATIYF
TGTGCCAGCAGTCTCGCAGACAGTTTGGCCACCATATATTTT
>.|.|TRBJ1-1|TRBV10-3|12
CAISESRSFAFF
TGTGCCATCAGTGAGTCGAGGTCCTTCGCTTTCTTT
>.|many|TRBJ2-3|TRBV5-1|15
CASSLGGALTDTQYF
TGCGCCAGCAGCTTGGGGGGAGCTCTCACAGATACGCAGTATTTT
>TRBD2|many|TRBJ2-7|TRBV28|15
CASSFSSGRRYEQYF
TGTGCCAGCAGTTTCAGTAGCGGGAGAAGGTACGAGCAGTACTTC
>.|many|TRBJ2-5|TRBV7-8|15
CASSLTEVDKETQYF
TGTGCCAGCAGCTTAACAGAAGTCGACAAAGAGACCCAGTACTTC
>TRBD1|many|TRBJ2-2|TRBV20-1|15
CSALNRGPYTGELFF
TGCAGTGCGTTGAACAGGGGGCCGTACACCGGGGAGCTGTTTTTT
>TRBD1|many|TRBJ1-2|TRBV6-5|15
CASSYSDREFGGYTF
TGTGCCAGCAGTTACTCCGACAGGGAGTTTGGTGGCTACACCTTC
>.|many|TRBJ2-2|TRBV11-2|13
CAAGLGTGGELFF
TGTGCCGCGGGCCTTGGGACGGGCGGGGAGCTGTTTTTT
>.|.|TRBJ1-3|TRBV28|14
CASTIGGSGNTIYF
TGTGCCAGCACAATAGGGGGCTCTGGAAACACCATATATTTT
>TRBD1|many|TRBJ2-7|TRBV28|14
CASSFLGTAYEQYF
TGTGCCAGCAGTTTCCTCGGGACAGCCTACGAGCAGTACTTC
>.|many|TRBJ2-7|TRBV19|15
CASSIYRTKFHEQYF
TGTGCCAGTAGTATCTATCGGACCAAATTCCACGAGCAGTACTTC
>.|few|TRBJ1-1|TRBV27|14
CASSLWQGGTEAFF
TGTGCCAGCAGTTTATGGCAGGGAGGCACTGAAGCTTTCTTT
>TRBD1|.|TRBJ2-7|TRBV28|14
CASSPRDRGWEQYF
TGTGCCAGCAGTCCCCGGGACAGAGGCTGGGAGCAGTACTTC
>.|many|TRBJ1-2|TRBV27|14
CACSSRLGDYGYTF
TGTGCCTGCAGTTCTCGACTGGGGGACTATGGCTACACCTTC
>.|many|TRBJ1-5|TRBV13|13
CASSSKHNQPQHF
TGTGCCAGCAGCTCCAAACACAATCAGCCCCAGCATTTT
>.|many|TRBJ2-7|TRBV7-8|16
CASSLVTGPLTYEQYF
TGTGCCAGCAGCTTAGTAACGGGACCCTTAACTTACGAGCAGTACTTC
>.|many|TRBJ2-5|TRBV5-5|13
CASSLEGKETQYF
TGTGCCAGCAGCTTGGAGGGGAAAGAGACCCAGTACTTC
>.|many|TRBJ2-7|TRBV29-1|13
CSVLATVSYEQYF
TGCAGCGTTCTTGCTACGGTCTCCTACGAGCAGTACTTC
>.|many|TRBJ1-1|TRBV11-2|13
CASSWSKNTEAFF
TGTGCCAGCAGCTGGTCAAAGAACACTGAAGCTTTCTTT
>.|.|TRBJ2-3|TRBV6-5|14
CASSYQEAQDTQYF
TGTGCCAGCAGTTACCAAGAGGCCCAAGATACGCAGTATTTT
>TRBD1|many|TRBJ1-2|TRBV6-5|13
CASSSPGGYGYTF
TGTGCCAGCAGTTCGCCAGGGGGGTATGGCTACACCTTC
>.|few|TRBJ2-5|TRBV19|14
CASSPRPGSETQYF
TGTGCCAGTAGTCCGCGCCCCGGGAGCGAGACCCAGTACTTC
>.|once|TRBJ2-2|TRBV28|13
CASNTRASGELFF
TGTGCCAGCAACACCAGGGCAAGCGGGGAGCTGTTTTTT
>TRBD2|.|TRBJ2-7|TRBV2|14
CASCISGRAVEQYF
TGTGCCAGCTGCATTAGCGGGAGGGCGGTCGAGCAGTACTTC
>TRBD1|many|TRBJ1-2|TRBV12-3/TRBV12-4|13
CASGRTGGYGYTF
TGTGCCAGTGGACGGACAGGGGGATATGGCTACACCTTC
>.|many|TRBJ1-1|TRBV19|14
CASGTGNENTEAFF
TGTGCCAGTGGTACAGGGAATGAGAACACTGAAGCTTTCTTT
>.|many|TRBJ2-5|TRBV5-1|14
CASSLDLGQETQYF
TGCGCCAGCAGCTTGGATTTGGGACAAGAGACCCAGTACTTC
>TRBD1|.|TRBJ1-5|TRBV4-1|15
CASSLGQGWNQPQHF
TGCGCCAGCAGCCTCGGACAGGGCTGGAATCAGCCCCAGCATTTT
>.|few|TRBJ1-6|TRBV19|15
CASHQPGNYNSPLHF
TGTGCCAGTCATCAGCCAGGGAACTATAATTCACCCCTCCACTTT
>TRBD2|many|TRBJ2-5|TRBV19|17
CASSLRLAGGEQETQYF
TGTGCCAGTAGTTTACGATTAGCGGGAGGAGAACAAGAGACCCAGTACTTC